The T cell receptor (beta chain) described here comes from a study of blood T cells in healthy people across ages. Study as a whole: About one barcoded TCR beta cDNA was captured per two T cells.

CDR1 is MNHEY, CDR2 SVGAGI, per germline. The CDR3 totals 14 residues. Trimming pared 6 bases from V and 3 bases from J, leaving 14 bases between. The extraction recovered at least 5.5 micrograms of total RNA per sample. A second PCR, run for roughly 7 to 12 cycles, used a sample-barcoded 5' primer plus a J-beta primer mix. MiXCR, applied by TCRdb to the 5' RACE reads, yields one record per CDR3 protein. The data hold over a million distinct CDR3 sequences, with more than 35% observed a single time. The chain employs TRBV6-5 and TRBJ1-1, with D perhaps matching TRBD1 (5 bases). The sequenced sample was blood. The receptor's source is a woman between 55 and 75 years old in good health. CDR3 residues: CASSRGLGHTEAFF. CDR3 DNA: TGTGCCAGCAGCCGGGGACTAGGACACACTGAAGCTTTCTTT.